This is a list of T cell receptor beta chains from one sample in a study of blood T cells in healthy people across ages. MiXCR was run by TCRdb on the 5' RACE reads, yielding one entry per CDR3 protein. The table lists approximately 600,000 distinct CDR3 sequences, roughly 50% of them singletons. Sequenced material: blood. Source of these receptors: a man in his 60s in good health. Each CDR3 is given with its conserved first and last residue. A D gene is named only where the DNA matches it firmly. Clone size appears in some rows only: once, few, many, or a class for an expanded clone.

d_gene,v_gene,abundance,j_gene,CDR3aa,CDR3nt
.,TRBV20-1,few,TRBJ1-2,CSARDRRRGYGYTF,TGCAGTGCTAGAGACAGGCGACGGGGCTATGGCTACACCTTC
TRBD2,TRBV20-1,few,TRBJ2-7,CSATGTSGYTYEQYF,TGCAGTGCAACCGGGACTAGCGGGTACACCTACGAGCAGTACTTC
.,TRBV6-4,.,TRBJ2-3,CASSLDPLDTQYF,TGTGCCAGCAGCCTGGACCCACTAGATACGCAGTATTTT
.,TRBV5-1,.,TRBJ2-5,CASTGGTASGETQYF,TGCGCCAGCACCGGGGGGACAGCCTCAGGAGAGACCCAGTACTTC
.,TRBV10-1,.,TRBJ1-1,CASSESIGYRNTEAFF,TGCGCCAGCAGTGAGTCGATCGGCTACAGGAACACTGAAGCTTTCTTT
.,TRBV12-3/TRBV12-4,.,TRBJ2-5,CASSLDFWETQYF,TGTGCCAGCAGTTTAGATTTTTGGGAGACCCAGTACTTC
.,TRBV28,.,TRBJ1-5,CASSSYTGNNQPQHF,TGTGCCAGCAGTTCCTACACAGGGAACAATCAGCCCCAGCATTTT
.,TRBV7-2,.,TRBJ1-1,CASSPHLYSEAFF,TGTGCCAGCAGCCCGCATTTATACTCTGAAGCTTTCTTT
TRBD1,TRBV29-1,.,TRBJ2-5,CSVMGTGGETQYF,TGCAGCGTCATGGGGACAGGGGGGGAGACCCAGTACTTC
TRBD2,TRBV19,.,TRBJ2-3,CASSIPRGGSTDTQYF,TGTGCCAGTAGTATACCACGGGGGGGTAGCACAGATACGCAGTATTTT
TRBD1,TRBV6-2/TRBV6-3,.,TRBJ1-2,CASSTPGQGGYTF,TGTGCCAGCAGCACCCCGGGACAGGGAGGCTACACCTTC
TRBD1,TRBV5-1,few,TRBJ2-2,CASSLARGTGRNTGELFF,TGCGCCAGCAGCTTGGCCCGGGGGACAGGGCGAAACACCGGGGAGCTGTTTTTT
.,TRBV2,.,TRBJ2-1,CASLALGNEQFF,TGTGCCAGCCTAGCCCTGGGCAATGAGCAGTTCTTC
TRBD2,TRBV6-5,once,TRBJ2-7,CARRLAGGLPYEQYF,TGTGCCCGAAGACTAGCGGGGGGTCTCCCCTACGAGCAGTACTTC
TRBD1,TRBV5-1,.,TRBJ1-2,CASSPGQGSYGYTF,TGCGCCAGCAGCCCGGGACAGGGGAGCTATGGCTACACCTTC
.,TRBV7-2,once,TRBJ2-1,CASSSRGRGGSEQFF,TGTGCCAGCAGCTCCAGGGGGCGGGGGGGCAGTGAGCAGTTCTTC
TRBD1,TRBV5-5,.,TRBJ1-2,CASRNPTGDPNGYTF,TGTGCCAGCAGGAACCCGACAGGGGACCCGAATGGCTACACCTTC